The clone carrying this T cell receptor (beta chain) was counted at least ten times. The data belong to a study of T cells in Graves' hyperthyroidism and ophthalmopathy. TCR beta CDR3 sequences were amplified from RNA transcripts. The TCR CDR3 was amplified in a first-round RT-PCR using the HTBI primer set. MiXCR, run by TCRdb on the multiplex PCR reads, gives a single entry per CDR3 protein. In the table there are approximately 600,000 distinct CDR3 sequences, under 15% of which are singletons. Trimming took 2 bases from V and 3 from J; bases not matched to a gene: 3. The CDR3 runs 14 residues. CDR1 and CDR2 (germline): MNHEY, SVGEGT.

What was sequenced was blood. The clonotype was recovered from a woman aged 40 to 49 with Graves' ophthalmopathy. The rearrangement uses TRBV6-2 or TRBV6-3 and TRBJ1-1; TRBD1 aligns across 7 bases. CDR3 in DNA: TGTGCCAGCAGTTACGGGCAGGGGGACACTGAAGCTTTCTTT. This sequence encodes CASSYGQGDTEAFF.